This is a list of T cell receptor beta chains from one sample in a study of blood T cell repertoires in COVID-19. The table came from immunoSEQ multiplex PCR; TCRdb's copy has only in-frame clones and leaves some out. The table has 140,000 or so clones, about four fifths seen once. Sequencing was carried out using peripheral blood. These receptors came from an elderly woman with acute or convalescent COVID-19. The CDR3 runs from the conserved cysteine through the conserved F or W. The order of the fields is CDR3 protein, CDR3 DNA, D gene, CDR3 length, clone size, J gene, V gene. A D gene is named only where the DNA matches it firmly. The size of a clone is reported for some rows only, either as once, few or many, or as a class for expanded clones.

CANPKDVEPTSEQYF,TGTGCCAACCCCAAGGATGTAGAACCTACTAGTGAGCAGTACTTC,.,15,.,TRBJ2-7,TRBV2
CSVEEAQNYGYTF,TGCAGCGTTGAAGAAGCGCAGAACTATGGCTACACCTTC,.,13,.,TRBJ1-2,TRBV29-1
CASSRGTGVNTEAFF,TGTGCCAGCAGTCGAGGGACAGGAGTGAACACTGAAGCTTTCTTT,TRBD1,15,.,TRBJ1-1,TRBV27
CASRERGSTDTQYF,TGTGCCAGCAGGGAGCGGGGGAGCACAGATACGCAGTATTTT,TRBD2,14,.,TRBJ2-3,TRBV2
CASSGHALVHEKLFF,TGTGCCAGCAGCGGTCACGCGCTAGTCCATGAAAAACTGTTTTTT,.,15,.,TRBJ1-4,TRBV5-5
CSVRRGDRAYGYTF,TGCAGCGTCCGAAGAGGTGACAGGGCATATGGCTACACCTTC,TRBD1,14,.,TRBJ1-2,TRBV29-1
CASSLDIGTDRGNGYTF,TGTGCCAGCAGCTTAGATATCGGGACAGACAGAGGAAATGGCTACACCTTC,TRBD1,17,.,TRBJ1-2,TRBV7-9
CASSLPGYTEAFF,TGTGCCAGCAGCCTTCCGGGGTACACTGAAGCTTTCTTT,.,13,.,TRBJ1-1,TRBV4-2
CSVETGGTDTQYF,TGCAGCGTTGAGACAGGGGGCACAGATACGCAGTATTTT,TRBD1,13,.,TRBJ2-3,TRBV29-1
CASSSSGGTPTEAFF,TGCGCCAGCAGCTCTAGCGGGGGGACACCGACTGAAGCTTTCTTT,.,15,.,TRBJ1-1,TRBV5-1
CASSPGQGASPLHF,TGTGCCAGCAGTCCGGGACAGGGGGCTTCACCCCTCCACTTT,TRBD1,14,.,TRBJ1-6,TRBV6-5
CATSTFRTGYGYTF,TGTGCCACCAGCACTTTTCGGACAGGCTATGGCTACACCTTC,TRBD1,14,.,TRBJ1-2,TRBV15
CASSLSGNTDSTDTQYF,TGTGCCAGCAGCTTAAGCGGGAATACAGATAGCACAGATACGCAGTATTTT,TRBD2,17,.,TRBJ2-3,TRBV7-8
CASSRRQGALGNTIYF,TGTGCCAGCAGCCGCAGACAGGGGGCGCTTGGAAACACCATATATTTT,TRBD1,16,.,TRBJ1-3,TRBV3-1/TRBV3-2
CAISPGQVYGYTF,TGTGCCATCAGTCCCGGACAGGTCTATGGCTACACCTTC,TRBD1,13,once,TRBJ1-2,TRBV10-3
CASSLSGRRITDTQYF,TGTGCCAGCAGTTTATCGGGTCGGAGAATCACAGATACGCAGTATTTT,.,16,.,TRBJ2-3,TRBV27
CASTGHHRLGNEKLFF,TGTGCCAGTACCGGTCATCACAGGCTTGGGAATGAAAAACTGTTTTTT,.,16,.,TRBJ1-4,TRBV19
CASSPFSGDTQYF,TGTGCCAGCTCACCGTTTAGCGGAGATACGCAGTATTTT,.,13,.,TRBJ2-3,TRBV18
CASSQVRTQPQHF,TGCGCCAGCAGCCAAGTGCGGACACAGCCCCAGCATTTT,.,13,once,TRBJ1-5,TRBV4-1
CASSLSGGTSTDTQYF,TGTGCCAGCAGCTTGTCAGGAGGGACGAGCACAGATACGCAGTATTTT,.,16,.,TRBJ2-3,TRBV5-4
CASSPGKAGANVLTF,TGTGCTAGCAGCCCCGGGAAAGCTGGGGCCAACGTCCTGACTTTC,.,15,once,TRBJ2-6,TRBV7-7
CASSLGGGRDTQYF,TGTGCCAGCAGCTTAGGTGGGGGGAGGGATACGCAGTATTTT,.,14,once,TRBJ2-3,TRBV7-3
CASIPGTAPNTGELFF,TGTGCCAGCATCCCCGGGACAGCACCGAACACCGGGGAGCTGTTTTTT,TRBD1,16,.,TRBJ2-2,TRBV7-8
CASSQGTGRNQPQHF,TGTGCCAGCAGCCAAGGGACAGGGCGCAATCAGCCCCAGCATTTT,TRBD1,15,.,TRBJ1-5,TRBV14
CASSRRTGGNTEAFF,TGTGCCAGCAGCCGACGGACGGGAGGGAACACTGAAGCTTTCTTT,.,15,.,TRBJ1-1,TRBV5-4
CASSHGDRYGYTF,TGTGCCAGCAGCCACGGGGACAGGTATGGCTACACCTTC,TRBD1,13,.,TRBJ1-2,TRBV6-2/TRBV6-3
CASSQEVRVDRGQGYTF,TGCGCCAGCAGCCAAGAGGTGAGGGTTGACAGGGGGCAAGGCTACACCTTC,TRBD1,17,once,TRBJ1-2,TRBV4-1
CASSPAVTGQPQHF,TGTGCCAGCAGCCCAGCGGTGACAGGACAGCCCCAGCATTTT,.,14,.,TRBJ1-5,TRBV3-1/TRBV3-2
CSARGETEAFF,TGCAGTGCTAGGGGCGAGACTGAAGCTTTCTTT,.,11,.,TRBJ1-1,TRBV20-1
CARSTTGKWVQETQYF,TGTGCCAGAAGCACCACAGGGAAATGGGTACAAGAGACCCAGTACTTC,.,16,.,TRBJ2-5,TRBV5-3
CASSQDAGRGETQYF,TGCGCCAGCAGCCAAGATGCCGGCAGGGGTGAGACCCAGTACTTC,.,15,.,TRBJ2-5,TRBV4-1
CASSPAGGQGTYEQYF,TGTGCCAGCAGCCCCGCCGGGGGACAGGGGACCTACGAGCAGTACTTC,TRBD1,16,.,TRBJ2-7,TRBV7-3
CASSHGLAGGHTQYF,TGTGCCAGCAGCCACGGACTAGCGGGGGGGCATACGCAGTATTTT,TRBD2,15,.,TRBJ2-3,TRBV3-1/TRBV3-2
CASSVDGAGELFF,TGTGCCAGCAGTGTTGACGGGGCCGGGGAGCTGTTTTTT,.,13,once,TRBJ2-2,TRBV6-4
CASSPLKGNRGYEQYF,TGTGCCAGCTCACCACTTAAGGGTAACAGGGGTTACGAGCAGTACTTC,TRBD1,16,.,TRBJ2-7,TRBV18
CASSQDSGMGGYTF,TGTGCCAGCAGCCAAGATTCGGGGATGGGAGGCTACACCTTC,.,14,once,TRBJ1-2,TRBV3-1/TRBV3-2
CAWRGQVNYEQYF,TGTGCCTGGAGAGGACAGGTCAACTACGAGCAGTACTTC,TRBD1,13,.,TRBJ2-7,TRBV30
CASSLKTGTLAKNIQYF,TGTGCCAGCAGTTTGAAGACAGGGACACTAGCCAAAAACATTCAGTACTTC,TRBD1,17,.,TRBJ2-4,TRBV27
CASTLNYRGSYEQYF,TGTGCCAGCACTTTGAACTACCGGGGATCCTACGAGCAGTACTTC,.,15,.,TRBJ2-7,TRBV27
CAISRQGGLNTEAFF,TGTGCCATCAGTCGACAGGGCGGGCTGAACACTGAAGCTTTCTTT,TRBD1,15,.,TRBJ1-1,TRBV10-3